The clone carrying this TCR beta chain has just a few counts. Its antigen is unidentified. Repertoires were generated with immunoSEQ multiplex PCR, while TCRdb's copy carries only in-frame clones and drops some. The profile shows tens of thousands of clones, around nine tenths of them singletons. These data are taken from a study of T cell responses to AZD1222 COVID-19 vaccine. Regarding the study as a whole: Baseline testing showed seropositivity in only a handful of AZD1222 recipients.

The CDR3 is 15 amino acids. The germline V gene encodes CDR1 MNHNS and CDR2 SASEGT. Trimming removed 3 bases from V and 2 bases from J, with 11 bases in between. The sample here was peripheral blood, taken 28 days after the second AZD1222 dose. The rearrangement uses TRBV6-1 and TRBJ2-1; TRBD1 or TRBD2 may be the D gene (5 bases each). This receptor was taken from an adult who received the AZD1222 COVID-19 vaccine. The CDR3 region has the DNA TGTGCCAGCAGTGATGGGACGGCCACCTACAATGAGCAGTTCTTC. Its protein product is CASSDGTATYNEQFF.